The present T cell receptor (beta chain) was sequenced within a study of blood T cell repertoires in COVID-19. In the study overall: There were acute and convalescent COVID-19 samples, and they came from the United States, Italy and Spain. In each case, the material was cDNA or gDNA derived from T cells, B-cell-depleted T cells, or PBMCs.

Patients at the Seattle site were enrolled during active infection and followed longitudinally. Germline V gene data show CDR1 as LGHDT and CDR2 as YNNKEL (reference sequence). The CDR3 consists of 13 residues. The V and J ends lost 0 bases and 3 bases respectively, with 5 bases between them. This clone was observed a few times. How the authors handled the data: Amplification from reference gene primers served as the basis for estimated nucleated cell counts. Generated by immunoSEQ multiplex PCR, the TCRdb table keeps only in-frame clones and is missing some. Clone size and V and J calls were adopted from that table, with D and trimming inferred from the DNA. The data contain about 210,000 clones, 75% to 85% of them seen just once; the ten biggest clones take up around 2.5%.

The rearrangement uses TRBV3-1 (or the pseudogene TRBV3-2) and TRBJ1-1; D might be TRBD1 (5 bases). What was sequenced was peripheral blood. The TCR sequence derives from a woman in her 70s with COVID-19, enrolled during active disease. CDR3 amino acids: CASSQEGHTEAFF. The CDR3 DNA reads TGTGCCAGCAGCCAAGAGGGGCACACTGAAGCTTTCTTT.